The source of this TCR beta chain is a study of blood T cell repertoires in COVID-19. Overall study context: Samples came from the United States, Italy and Spain, spanning acute and convalescent COVID-19. PBMCs, B-cell-depleted T cells, or T cells were the source of the cDNA or gDNA that made up the material.

In the authors' methods: Reference gene primer amplification yielded estimated nucleated cell counts. Generated by immunoSEQ multiplex PCR, the TCRdb table keeps only in-frame clones and is missing some. V and J calls and clone size come straight from that table; D and trimming were deduced from the DNA. The sample shows tens of thousands of clones, about 80% of them seen only once. Looked up from germline, CDR1 is SGHRS and CDR2 is YFSETQ. The CDR3 totals 14 residues. V trimming: 7 bases; J trimming: 8 bases; junction bases outside the gene matches: 7. Sequencing used peripheral blood. This clonotype was sampled from a man between 65 and 85 years old with acute or convalescent COVID-19. The gene calls are TRBV5-1 and TRBJ2-1, with TRBD1 matching 12 bases. The CDR3 is CASHGGTGGDEQFF. The CDR3 DNA follows: TGCGCCAGCCACGGAGGGACAGGGGGCGATGAGCAGTTCTTC.